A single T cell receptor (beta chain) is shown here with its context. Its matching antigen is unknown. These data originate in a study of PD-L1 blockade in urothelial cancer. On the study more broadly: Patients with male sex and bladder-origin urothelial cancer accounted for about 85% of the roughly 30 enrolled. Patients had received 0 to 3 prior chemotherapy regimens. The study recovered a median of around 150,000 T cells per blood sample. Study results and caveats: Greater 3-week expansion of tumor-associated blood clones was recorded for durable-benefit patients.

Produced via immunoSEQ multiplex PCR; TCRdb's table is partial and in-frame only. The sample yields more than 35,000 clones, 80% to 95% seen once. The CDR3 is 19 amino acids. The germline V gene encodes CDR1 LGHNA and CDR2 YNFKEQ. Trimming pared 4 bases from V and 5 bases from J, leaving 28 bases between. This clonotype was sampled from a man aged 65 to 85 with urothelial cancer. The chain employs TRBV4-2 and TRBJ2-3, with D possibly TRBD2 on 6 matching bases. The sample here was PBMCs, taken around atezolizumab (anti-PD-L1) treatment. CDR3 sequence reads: CASSPLPGAGPMRGDTQYF. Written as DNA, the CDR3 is TGTGCCAGCAGCCCTCTCCCAGGAGCGGGCCCGATGAGAGGAGATACGCAGTATTTT.